This paragraph reports one TCR beta chain. The data originate from a study of CD8+ T cells in alopecia areata. About five patients had their CD4+ cells sorted into CD25+CD127- cells. Alopecia areata patients provided lesional scalp punch biopsies and peripheral blood. Once RNA had been extracted, it was reverse transcribed into cDNA to act as the sequencing template. Sequencing was performed with immunoSEQ multiplex PCR; in TCRdb, only in-frame clones are kept and a portion is missing. The sample shows about 37,000 clones, more than 50% of them seen only once. CDR1 and CDR2 from the germline V gene are SEHNR and FQNEAQ (reference sequence). This CDR3 is built from 15 residues. V was pared by 1 base and J by 6 bases, with 13 bases between.

The material sequenced was CD4+ Tregs sorted from blood. The chain joins TRBV7-9 to TRBJ2-4, with D possibly TRBD2 on 6 matching bases. The clonotype originates from a human donor with alopecia areata. CDR3 loop: CASSLGVAETNIQYF. CDR3 in DNA: TGTGCCAGCAGCTTAGGTGTAGCGGAGACAAACATTCAGTACTTC.